The sequence of this T cell receptor beta chain was determined in a study of naive and memory T cell subsets (dated 2017 in TCRdb). Study-wide context: Sorted naive and memory T cell subsets from peripheral blood were analyzed in the study using a UMI-based, open-source pipeline for TCR alpha and beta sequencing. IgG serology results and the functional CMV T cell responses were in complete agreement. RNA was DNase-treated and reverse transcribed with TCR constant-region primers, mostly using SuperScript III. Overall study outcomes, separate from this receptor: Following error correction, more than 95% of naive TCR sequences occurred only once, which made naive abundance distributions much steeper than those of memory subsets. Naive repertoires, especially CD8, contained a few larger clonotypes, possibly memory cells re-expressing CD45RA. Clonotypes were defined as single alpha or beta chain sequences, not paired alpha/beta receptors. The repertoire findings for the naive and memory subsets could not be validated against a ground truth, as none was available. RNA-based TCR counts may be influenced by expression changes linked to T cell activation and differentiation. A power law was followed by TCR abundance, with an exponent that differed between naive and memory subsets but was consistent across the three individuals. Gini index rose and Shannon and inverse Simpson diversity fell from naive through CM, EM and EMRA in both CD4 and CD8 cells.

Remarks on this clonotype: What antigen it recognizes has not been identified. The input lacks base qualities; no much larger clone sits a single base away.

Separate amplification of TCR alpha and beta chain libraries was performed from the second PCR step onward. To determine each donor's CMV status, fresh PBMCs were stimulated overnight with CMV viral lysate, and IFNgamma production from CD4+ T cells was then assessed. CD4 T cells were positively selected using Miltenyi beads, after which CD8 T cells were positively selected from the CD4-negative fraction. Cells were stained for CD3, CD4, CD8, CD45RA, CD27 and a live/dead dye and were sorted on a BD Aria II into four subsets based on CD45RA and CD27. Three healthy volunteers provided blood, and each donor's sample was split into CD4 and CD8 T cells and then further divided into four differentiation subsets. Approximately 120 ml of peripheral blood was drawn per donor, and PBMC were isolated by Ficoll-Paque PLUS density-gradient centrifugation. The sorted cells were lysed in RLT buffer, after which RNA was extracted using a Qiagen RNeasy kit and kept at -80 degrees C.

Library preparation was by UMI-ligation and nested PCR. The beta constant-region primer consisted of an equimolar mixture of two oligonucleotides that together covered TRBC1 and TRBC2. Four rounds of PCR, combining the SP2 primer with nested alpha and beta constant-region primers, were used to amplify the ligated cDNA. T4 RNA ligase 1 ligated a single-stranded oligonucleotide carrying the SP2 primer and a 12-nucleotide UMI to the cDNA 3' end. The ligation reaction was incubated at 16°C for roughly 19-24 hours. PCR2 was typically performed as a SYBR Green qPCR and was stopped at a predetermined threshold so that over-amplification was prevented. Agencourt AMPure XP magnetic beads were used for all purifications after the first. Libraries were quantified by Qubit and checked on a TapeStation, where a main peak was expected near 650 bp. The pooled libraries were sequenced on an Illumina MiSeq using v2 2x251 paired-end kits, which usually yielded roughly 0.85-2.3 million reads per sample. Each sample's library went into the pool at approximately 4 nM, and roughly 5-7.5% PhiX was added to help with cluster recognition. On the authors' methods: FASTQ reads processed by Demultiplexor were assigned V and J genes by Decombinator through tag matching that tolerated a single base-pair mismatch. Collapsinator relied on UMIs to fix sequencing errors as well as frequency errors caused by PCR heterogeneity. TCRs were translated and CDR3s were extracted from the conserved cysteine to the FGXG phenylalanine by CDR3Translator, with non-productive sequences being flagged. Gini, Shannon entropy and inverse Simpson indices were calculated on repertoires subsampled to equal numbers of UMI-defined TCRs. Within the linear range, a power law was fitted by maximum likelihood to the distributions of clonotype abundance. Similar UMI counts, unique TCR numbers and clonal distributions were obtained with the pipeline and with MIGEC on one naive CD8 sample. In one analysis, naive TCRs also found in any memory subset of the same donor were removed from the naive repertoire. The repertoires were searched for roughly 7,900 CMV-associated CDR3 sequences that had been compiled from VDJdb and a published dataset. TCRdb reanalyzed the raw reads on its own, using fastp at Q25 for trimming and MiXCR for clone calling, and kept in-frame beta chains. Under each unique CDR3 protein, matching rows form one entry showing the most common genes and DNA. The V and J calls here are based on TCRdb, not the publication. The sample includes over 110,000 distinct CDR3 sequences, with under 25% observed a single time. Of the sample, 0.55% to 0.75% is held by the ten largest clones.

CDR3 length: 15 amino acids, cysteine to phenylalanine. The retained sequence is limited to the CDR3, 45 bases, with the frame set at the first base. Looking up the germline V gene yields CDR1 MGHRA and CDR2 YSYEKL. V is cut back by 3 bases and J by 2 bases, with 6 bases in the junction unmatched. Sequenced: naive CD8+ T cells from blood. What the cell subset or site label conveys for this sample: naive T cells, CD45RA high CD27+. The sequence derives from a human donor in good health. The sequence links TRBV4-1 to TRBJ2-7; TRBD1 agrees with 8 junctional bases. Here the CDR3 is given as CASSHPDRAPYEQYF. In nucleotides, the sequence is TGCGCCAGCAGCCACCCGGACAGGGCCCCCTACGAGCAGTACTTC.